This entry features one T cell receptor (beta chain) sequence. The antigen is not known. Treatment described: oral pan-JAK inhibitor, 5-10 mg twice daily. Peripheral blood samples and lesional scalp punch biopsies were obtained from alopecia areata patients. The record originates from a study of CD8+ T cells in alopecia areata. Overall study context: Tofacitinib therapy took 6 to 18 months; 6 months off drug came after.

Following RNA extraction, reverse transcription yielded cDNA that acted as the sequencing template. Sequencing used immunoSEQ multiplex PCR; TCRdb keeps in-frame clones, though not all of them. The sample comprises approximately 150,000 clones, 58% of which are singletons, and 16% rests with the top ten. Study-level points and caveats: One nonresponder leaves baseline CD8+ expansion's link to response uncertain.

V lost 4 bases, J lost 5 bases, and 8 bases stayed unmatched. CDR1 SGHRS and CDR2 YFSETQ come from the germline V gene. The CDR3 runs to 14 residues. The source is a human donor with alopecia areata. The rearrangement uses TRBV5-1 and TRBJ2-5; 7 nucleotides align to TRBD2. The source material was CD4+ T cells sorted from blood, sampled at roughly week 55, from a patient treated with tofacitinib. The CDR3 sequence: CASSRGGPRETQYF. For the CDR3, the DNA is TGCGCCAGCAGCCGCGGGGGTCCGCGGGAGACCCAGTACTTC.